This T cell receptor (beta chain) is from a study of blood T cell repertoires in COVID-19 (TCRdb year 2020). For context, the study as a whole: The collaborator samples originated in the United States, Italy and Spain and spanned the acute and convalescent phases of COVID-19. The material from the prospective study consisted of cDNA or gDNA derived from T cells, B-cell-depleted T cells, or PBMCs. The dataset comprised deeply sampled blood TCRbeta repertoires from subjects exposed to, actively infected with, or recovered from COVID-19. The repertoires were released in a freely available public database meant as a resource for research on the immune response to SARS-CoV-2. The samples were drawn from the first 160 participants of the ongoing ImmuneRACE study and from over a thousand subjects provided by 6 global collaborators. Nearly every sample came with metadata listing a de-identified subject ID, COVID-19 status, age in years and sex. HLA class I and class II types, where available, came from metadata supplied by the sample provider rather than from assay-based typing. The paper as a whole reports these results and caveats: How much clinical and demographic metadata was included differed by source and by participant, and the metadata was provided uncurated.

Each collaborating institution followed its own protocols to collect whole blood in K2EDTA tubes. For TCRbeta analysis, collaborator samples were shipped as frozen whole blood, as isolated PBMCs, or as DNA extracted from either sample type. From its cysteine to its phenylalanine, the CDR3 spans 18 amino acids. Only the CDR3 part of the read is kept: 54 bases, read in frame from the first base. Trimming accounts for 5 bases at V and 1 base at J, while the number of junction bases matched to no gene is 16. The germline V gene (reference sequence) gives CDR1 as GTSNPN and CDR2 as SVGIG. In this sample, this clone turned up once. Its antigen is not yet known. Base-call qualities are not available, and no considerably larger clone is one nucleotide away. TCRbeta CDR3 regions were amplified from genomic DNA by means of the immunoSEQ Assay, a bias-controlled multiplex PCR. The authors' analysis ran thus. Nucleated cell counts per sample were estimated from amplification of reference gene primers within the assay. Sequence reads were collapsed and filtered to measure the absolute abundance of every unique TCRbeta CDR3 rearrangement. Productive Simpson clonality was computed per sample as the square root of Simpson's diversity index over productive rearrangements. What TCRdb holds here is the immuneACCESS table cut down to in-frame rearrangements. Part of the clones is not present; checked against another copy, under half of the missing clones reflect an unresolved V gene, and the others are unexplained. The D gene and trimming were derived from the DNA, and the V and J assignments and clone size from that table. Present in this sample are 60,000 to 75,000 clones, around 74% of which were seen just once. The ten top clones hold 5% to 7% of the sample.

The sequence joins TRBV30 to TRBJ2-1, and TRBD2 aligns with 8 junction nucleotides. The sequence came from a woman between 50 and 59 years old with active or convalescent COVID-19. Sequenced material: peripheral blood. The bases are TGTGCCTGGTGTAAACCCGGCGGGGTAGCGGGATCCTACAATGAGCAGTTCTTC. This encodes CAWCKPGGVAGSYNEQFF.